Sequencing of this TCR beta chain was carried out in a study of identical twins. The CDR3 loop spans 12 amino acids. The J segment lost 1 base and the V segment lost 6 bases, leaving 0 bases of the junction unmatched. Per the germline V gene, CDR1 is SQVTM and CDR2 is ANQGSEA. TCRdb reanalysed the 5' RACE reads using MiXCR and keeps one entry per CDR3 protein. The repertoire consists of some 500,000 distinct CDR3 sequences, with around an eighth occurring once and the leading ten covering approximately 1%. Study findings and constraints: Out-of-frame TCR alpha sharing in monozygotic twins exceeded recombination model predictions. Out-of-frame alpha sequences shared by twins showed excess low generation probability.

This clonotype was counted many times. The antigen remains undetermined. The data were also submitted as part of a second study, on yellow fever vaccine responses in identical twins.

The sample was CD4+ T cells sorted from blood. This chain links TRBV29-1 with TRBJ2-3; TRBD2 aligns across 8 bases. This TCR derives from a woman between 18 and 29 years old in good health. CDR3 sequence reads: CSVTSGTDTQYF. CDR3 nucleotide sequence: TGCAGCGTGACTAGCGGCACAGATACGCAGTATTTT.